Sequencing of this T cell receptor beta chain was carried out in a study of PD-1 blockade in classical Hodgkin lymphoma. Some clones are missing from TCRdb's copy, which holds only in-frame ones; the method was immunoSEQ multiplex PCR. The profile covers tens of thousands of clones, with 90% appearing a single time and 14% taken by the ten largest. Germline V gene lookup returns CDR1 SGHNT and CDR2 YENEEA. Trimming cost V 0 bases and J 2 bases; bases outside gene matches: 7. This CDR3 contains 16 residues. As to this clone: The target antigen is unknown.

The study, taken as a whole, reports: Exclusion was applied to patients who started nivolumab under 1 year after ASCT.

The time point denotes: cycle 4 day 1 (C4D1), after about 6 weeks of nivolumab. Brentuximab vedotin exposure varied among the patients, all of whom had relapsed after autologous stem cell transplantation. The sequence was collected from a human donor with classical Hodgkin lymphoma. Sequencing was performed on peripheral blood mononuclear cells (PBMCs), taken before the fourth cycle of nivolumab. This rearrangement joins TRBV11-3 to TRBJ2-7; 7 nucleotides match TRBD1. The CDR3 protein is CASSLDPTGTAYEQYF. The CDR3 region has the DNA TGTGCCAGCAGCTTAGACCCGACAGGGACGGCCTACGAGCAGTACTTC.